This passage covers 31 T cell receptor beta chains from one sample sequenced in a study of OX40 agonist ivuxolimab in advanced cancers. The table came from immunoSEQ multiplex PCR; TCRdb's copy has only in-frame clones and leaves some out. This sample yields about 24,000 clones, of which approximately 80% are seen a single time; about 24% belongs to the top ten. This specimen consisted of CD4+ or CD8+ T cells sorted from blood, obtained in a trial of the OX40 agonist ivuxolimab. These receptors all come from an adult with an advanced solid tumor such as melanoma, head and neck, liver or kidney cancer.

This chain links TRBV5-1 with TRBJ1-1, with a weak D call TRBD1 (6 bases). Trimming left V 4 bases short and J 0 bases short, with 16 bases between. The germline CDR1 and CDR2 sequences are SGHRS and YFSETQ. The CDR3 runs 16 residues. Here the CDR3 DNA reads TGCGCCAGCAGCCGGGAGGAAGGGGGGATGAACACTGAAGCTTTCTTT. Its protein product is CASSREEGGMNTEAFF.

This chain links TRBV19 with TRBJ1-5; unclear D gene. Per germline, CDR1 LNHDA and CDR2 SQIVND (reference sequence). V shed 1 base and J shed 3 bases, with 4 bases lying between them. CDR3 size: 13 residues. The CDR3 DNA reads TGTGCCAGTAGTATAGTCTACAATCAGCCCCAGCATTTT. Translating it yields CASSIVYNQPQHF.

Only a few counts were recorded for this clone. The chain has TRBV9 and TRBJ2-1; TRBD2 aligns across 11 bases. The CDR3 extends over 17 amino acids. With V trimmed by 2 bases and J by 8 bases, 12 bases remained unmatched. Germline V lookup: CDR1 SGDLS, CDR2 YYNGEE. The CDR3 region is CASSVGLAEGFRDEQFF. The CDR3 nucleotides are TGTGCCAGCAGCGTGGGACTAGCGGAAGGGTTTAGGGATGAGCAGTTCTTC.

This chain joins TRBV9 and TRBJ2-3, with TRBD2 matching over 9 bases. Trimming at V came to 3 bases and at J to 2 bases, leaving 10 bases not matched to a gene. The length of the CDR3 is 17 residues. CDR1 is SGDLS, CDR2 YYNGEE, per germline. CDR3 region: CASSASALAGLTDTQYF. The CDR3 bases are TGTGCCAGCAGCGCTAGCGCTCTAGCGGGGCTCACAGATACGCAGTATTTT.

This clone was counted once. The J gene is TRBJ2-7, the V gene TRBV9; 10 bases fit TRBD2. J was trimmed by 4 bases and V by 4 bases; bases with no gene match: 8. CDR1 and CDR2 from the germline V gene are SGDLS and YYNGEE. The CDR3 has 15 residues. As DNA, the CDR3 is TGTGCCAGCAGCCCCCGGACTAGCGGCAAATACGAGCAGTACTTC. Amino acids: CASSPRTSGKYEQYF.

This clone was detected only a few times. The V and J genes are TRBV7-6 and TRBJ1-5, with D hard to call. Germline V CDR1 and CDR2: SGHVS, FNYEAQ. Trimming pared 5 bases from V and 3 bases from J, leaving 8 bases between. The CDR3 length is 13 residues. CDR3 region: CASSQTNNQPQHF. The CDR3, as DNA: TGTGCCAGCAGCCAAACTAACAATCAGCCCCAGCATTTT.

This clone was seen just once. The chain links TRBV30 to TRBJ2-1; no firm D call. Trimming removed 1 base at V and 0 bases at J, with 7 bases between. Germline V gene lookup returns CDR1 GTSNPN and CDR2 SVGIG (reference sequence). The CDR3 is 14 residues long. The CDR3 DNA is TGTGCCTGGAGTGGGGTCTCCTCCTACAATGAGCAGTTCTTC. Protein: CAWSGVSSYNEQFF.

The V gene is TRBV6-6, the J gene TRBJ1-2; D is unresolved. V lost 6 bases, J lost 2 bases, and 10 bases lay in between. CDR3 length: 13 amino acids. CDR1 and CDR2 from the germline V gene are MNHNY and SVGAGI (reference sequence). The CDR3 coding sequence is TGTGCCAGCAGCGACACCCTGAACTATGGCTACACCTTC. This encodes CASSDTLNYGYTF.

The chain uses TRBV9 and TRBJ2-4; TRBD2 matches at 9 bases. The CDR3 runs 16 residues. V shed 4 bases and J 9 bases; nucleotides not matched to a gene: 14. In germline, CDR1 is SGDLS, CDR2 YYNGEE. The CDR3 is CASSPRIAGDEGIQYF. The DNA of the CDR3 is TGTGCCAGCAGCCCCCGTATAGCGGGAGATGAGGGCATTCAGTACTTC.

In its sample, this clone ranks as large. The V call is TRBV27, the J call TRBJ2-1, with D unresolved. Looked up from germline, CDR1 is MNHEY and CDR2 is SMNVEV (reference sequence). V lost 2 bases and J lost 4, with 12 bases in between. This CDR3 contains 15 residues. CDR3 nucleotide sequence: TGTGCCAGCAGTTTAGAGGTCGCGATTTACAATGAGCAGTTCTTC. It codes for CASSLEVAIYNEQFF.

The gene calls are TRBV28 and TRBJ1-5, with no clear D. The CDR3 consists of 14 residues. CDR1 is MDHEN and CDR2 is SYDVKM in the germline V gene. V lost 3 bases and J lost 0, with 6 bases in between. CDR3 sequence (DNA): TGTGCCAGCAGTTTTCTGAGTAGCAATCAGCCCCAGCATTTT. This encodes CASSFLSSNQPQHF. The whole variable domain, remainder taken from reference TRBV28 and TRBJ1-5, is DVKVTQSSRYLVKRTGEKVFLECVQDMDHENMFWYRQDPGLGLRLIYFSYDVKMKEKGDIPEGYSVSREKKERFSLILESASTNQTSMYLCASSFLSSNQPQHFGDGTRLSIL.

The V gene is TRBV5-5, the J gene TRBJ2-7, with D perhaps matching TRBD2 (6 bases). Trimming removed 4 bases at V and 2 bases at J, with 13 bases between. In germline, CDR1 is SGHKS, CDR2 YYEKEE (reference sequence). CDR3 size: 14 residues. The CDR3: CASSPGRGTYEQYF. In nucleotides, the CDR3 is TGTGCCAGCAGCCCCGGCCGCGGGACCTACGAGCAGTACTTC.

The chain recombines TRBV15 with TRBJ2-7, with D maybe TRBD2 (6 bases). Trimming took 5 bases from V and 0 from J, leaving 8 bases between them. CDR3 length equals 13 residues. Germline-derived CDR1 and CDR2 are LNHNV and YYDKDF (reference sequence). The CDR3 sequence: CATSPRGSYEQYF. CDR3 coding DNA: TGTGCCACCAGCCCGCGGGGCTCCTACGAGCAGTACTTC. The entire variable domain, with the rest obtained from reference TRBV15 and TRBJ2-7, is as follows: DAMVIQNPRYQVTQFGKPVTLSCSQTLNHNVMYWYQQKSSQAPKLLFHYYDKDFNNEADTPDNFQSRRPNTSFCFLDIRSPGLGDTAMYLCATSPRGSYEQYFGPGTRLTVT.

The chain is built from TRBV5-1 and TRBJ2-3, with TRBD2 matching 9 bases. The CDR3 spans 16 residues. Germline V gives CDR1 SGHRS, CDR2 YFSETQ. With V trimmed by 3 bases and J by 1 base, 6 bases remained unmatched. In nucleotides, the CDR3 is TGCGCCAGCAGCTACAGCGTAGCGGGAGGCACAGATACGCAGTATTTT. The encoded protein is CASSYSVAGGTDTQYF. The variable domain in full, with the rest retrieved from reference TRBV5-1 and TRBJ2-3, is KAGVTQTPRYLIKTRGQQVTLSCSPISGHRSVSWYQQTPGQGLQFLFEYFSETQRNKGNFPGRFSGRQFSNSRSEMNVSTLELGDSALYLCASSYSVAGGTDTQYFGPGTRLTVL.

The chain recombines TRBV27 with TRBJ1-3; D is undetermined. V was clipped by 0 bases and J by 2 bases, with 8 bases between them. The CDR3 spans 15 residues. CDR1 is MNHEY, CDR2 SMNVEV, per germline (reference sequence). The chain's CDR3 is CASSLSSGTGNTIYF. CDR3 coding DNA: TGTGCCAGCAGTTTATCTTCGGGAACTGGAAACACCATATATTTT.

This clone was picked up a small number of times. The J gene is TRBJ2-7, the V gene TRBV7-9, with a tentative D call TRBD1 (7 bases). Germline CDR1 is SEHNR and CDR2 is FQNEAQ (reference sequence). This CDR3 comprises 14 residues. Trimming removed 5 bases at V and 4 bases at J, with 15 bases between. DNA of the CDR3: TGTGCCAGCAGCCCTGACAGGGACTGGTACGAGCAGTACTTC. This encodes CASSPDRDWYEQYF.

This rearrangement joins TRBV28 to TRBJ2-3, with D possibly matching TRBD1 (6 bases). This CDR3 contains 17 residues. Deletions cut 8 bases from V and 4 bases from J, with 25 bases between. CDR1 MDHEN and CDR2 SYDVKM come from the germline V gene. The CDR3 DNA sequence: TGTGCCAGCGGATCTCCCAACAGGGTGAAGGGCCCAGATACGCAGTATTTT. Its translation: CASGSPNRVKGPDTQYF.

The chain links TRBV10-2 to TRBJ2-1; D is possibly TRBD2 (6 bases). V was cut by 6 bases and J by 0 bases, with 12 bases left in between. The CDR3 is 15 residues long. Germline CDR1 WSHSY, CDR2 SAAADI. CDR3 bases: TGCGCCAGCAGCACCAGCGGGCCCTCCTACAATGAGCAGTTCTTC. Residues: CASSTSGPSYNEQFF.

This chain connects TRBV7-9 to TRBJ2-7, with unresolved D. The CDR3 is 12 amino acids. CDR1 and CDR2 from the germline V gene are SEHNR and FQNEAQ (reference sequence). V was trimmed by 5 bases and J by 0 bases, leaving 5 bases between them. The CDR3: CASSVDSYEQYF. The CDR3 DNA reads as TGTGCCAGCAGCGTTGACTCCTACGAGCAGTACTTC.

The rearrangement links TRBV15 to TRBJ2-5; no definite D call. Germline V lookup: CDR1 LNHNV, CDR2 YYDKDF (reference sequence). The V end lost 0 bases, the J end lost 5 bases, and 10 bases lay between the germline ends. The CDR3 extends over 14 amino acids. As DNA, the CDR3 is TGTGCCACCAGCAGAGATCGGGTCACCGAGACCCAGTACTTC. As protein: CATSRDRVTETQYF.

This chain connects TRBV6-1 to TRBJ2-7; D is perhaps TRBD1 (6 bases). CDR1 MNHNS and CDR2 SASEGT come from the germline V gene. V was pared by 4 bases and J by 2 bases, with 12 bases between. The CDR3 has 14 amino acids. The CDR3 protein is CASSVFRGTYEQYF. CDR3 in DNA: TGTGCCAGCAGTGTATTCAGGGGAACCTACGAGCAGTACTTC.

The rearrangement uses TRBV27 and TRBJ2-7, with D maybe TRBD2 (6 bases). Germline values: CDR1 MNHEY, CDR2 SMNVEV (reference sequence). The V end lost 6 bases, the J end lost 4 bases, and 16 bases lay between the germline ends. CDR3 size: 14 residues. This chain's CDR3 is CASSPGTSFYEQYF. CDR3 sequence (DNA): TGTGCCAGCAGCCCCGGAACTAGCTTTTACGAGCAGTACTTC.

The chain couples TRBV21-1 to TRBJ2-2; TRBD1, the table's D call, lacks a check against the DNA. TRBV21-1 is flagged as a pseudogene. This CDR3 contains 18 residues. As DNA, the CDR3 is TGTGCCAGCAGCAAATCTAGGGGCAATCTACAATACACCGGGGAGCTGTTTTTT. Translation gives CASSKSRGNLQYTGELFF.

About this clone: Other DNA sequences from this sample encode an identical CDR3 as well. CDR3 amino acids: CASSVAYRGRYNEQFF. The CDR3 DNA is TGTGCCAGCAGCGTAGCCTACAGGGGGCGATACAATGAGCAGTTCTTC. The J gene is TRBJ2-1, the V gene TRBV9, with TRBD1 matching over 9 bases. This CDR3 is 16 amino acids long. Germline V CDR1 and CDR2: SGDLS, YYNGEE. The V segment lost 0 bases and the J segment 4 bases; nucleotides outside the gene matches: 5.

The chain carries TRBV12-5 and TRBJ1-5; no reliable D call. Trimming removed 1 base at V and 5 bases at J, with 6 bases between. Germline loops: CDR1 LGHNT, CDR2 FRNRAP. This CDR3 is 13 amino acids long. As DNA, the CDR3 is TGTGCTAGTGGTTTGGGGCTAGATCAGCCCCAGCATTTT. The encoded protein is CASGLGLDQPQHF.

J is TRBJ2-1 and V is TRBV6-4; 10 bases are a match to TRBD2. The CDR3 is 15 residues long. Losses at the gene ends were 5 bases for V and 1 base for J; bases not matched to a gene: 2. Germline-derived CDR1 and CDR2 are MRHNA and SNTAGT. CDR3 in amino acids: CASSPGLASYNEQFF. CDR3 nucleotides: TGTGCCAGCAGTCCGGGACTAGCGTCCTACAATGAGCAGTTCTTC.

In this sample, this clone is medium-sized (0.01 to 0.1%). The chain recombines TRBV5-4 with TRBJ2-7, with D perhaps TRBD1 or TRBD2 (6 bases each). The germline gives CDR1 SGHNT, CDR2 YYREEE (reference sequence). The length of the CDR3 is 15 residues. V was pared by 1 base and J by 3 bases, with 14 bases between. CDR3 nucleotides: TGTGCCAGCAGCTTGTCCGCCGGGGGCGTCTACGAGCAGTACTTC. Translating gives CASSLSAGGVYEQYF.

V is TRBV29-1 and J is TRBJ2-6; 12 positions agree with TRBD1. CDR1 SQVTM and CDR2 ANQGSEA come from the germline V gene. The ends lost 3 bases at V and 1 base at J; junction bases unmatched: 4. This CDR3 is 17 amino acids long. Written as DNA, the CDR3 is TGCAGCGTTGAGACGGGACAGGGGGCTTCTGGGGCCAACGTCCTGACTTTC. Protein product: CSVETGQGASGANVLTF.

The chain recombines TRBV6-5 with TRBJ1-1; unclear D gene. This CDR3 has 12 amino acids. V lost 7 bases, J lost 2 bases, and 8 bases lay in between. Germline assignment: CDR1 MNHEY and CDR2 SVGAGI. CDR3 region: CASNAGNTEAFF. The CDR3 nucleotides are TGTGCCAGCAACGCAGGAAACACTGAAGCTTTCTTT.

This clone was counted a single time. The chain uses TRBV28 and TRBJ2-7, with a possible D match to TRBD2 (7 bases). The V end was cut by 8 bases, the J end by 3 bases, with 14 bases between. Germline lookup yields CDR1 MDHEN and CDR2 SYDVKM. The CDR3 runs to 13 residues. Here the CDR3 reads CASGGAGDYEQYF. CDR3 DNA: TGTGCCAGCGGGGGGGCAGGGGACTACGAGCAGTACTTC.

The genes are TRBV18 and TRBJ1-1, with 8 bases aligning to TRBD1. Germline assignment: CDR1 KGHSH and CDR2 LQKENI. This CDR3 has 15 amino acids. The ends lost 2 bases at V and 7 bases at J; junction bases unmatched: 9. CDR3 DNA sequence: TGTGCCAGCTCACCAGCGTGGACAGGGCCGGATGAAGCTTTCTTT. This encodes CASSPAWTGPDEAFF.